This T cell receptor beta chain emerged from a study of T cell responses to AZD1222 COVID-19 vaccine (dated by TCRdb to 2020 to 2022). Broadly, across the study: Because spike-specific TCR depth and breadth did not differ between the two schedules, AZD1222 recipients who got a second dose at roughly 4 weeks were pooled with those who got a second dose at roughly 12 weeks. A total of 233 trial participants underwent TCR sequencing, of whom some 210 received two doses of AZD1222 and some 25 received two doses of the MenACWY control vaccine. Enrollment into the trials was organized by age into subgroups of 18-55, 56-69 and 70-plus years, and those subgroups contained around 150, 28 and 57 TCR-sequenced participants, respectively.

Findings and caveats that apply to the study as a whole: CD4 TCRs associated with the vaccine covered the entire spike protein, and the dominant responses were in regions 160-218 and 743-854. Only a handful of AZD1222 recipients were SARS-CoV-2 seropositive at baseline, limiting conclusions about previously exposed vaccinees. Participants were mostly white British and included more females than males, and it was suggested by the authors that clonal diversity may have been underestimated. No day 14 peak-response samples were available, so repertoires were characterized only after the peak T cell response. After two AZD1222 doses, spike-specific TCR breadth and depth were significantly higher than at day 0 and than in MenACWY recipients. Reportedly, almost half of the unique spike-specific TCRs recognized epitopes lying outside the regions that are mutated in the B.1.351 and B.1.1.7 variants. The 56-69-year group was small, and its depth increase did not reach significance, likely because of low power.

The CDR3 regions of human TCRbeta chains were subjected to immunosequencing. The published analysis was carried out like this. Repertoire TCRs were checked for matches against a reference library of SARS-CoV-2-specific TCRs that had been generated using the MIRA antigen-specificity platform. Breadth was defined as the fraction of unique TCRs that were SARS-CoV-2-associated, and depth was defined as the fraction of total T cells that were SARS-CoV-2-associated. Each spike-specific TCR was assigned to its reactive spike region and to a CD4 or CD8 class using the MIRA data. Log10-transformed breadth and depth values were compared by one-way ANOVA with Sidak's multiple comparisons tests. Not all clones reach the TCRdb copy of this immuneACCESS table, which keeps in-frame sequences only. Checked studies attribute under half of the gap to unresolved V genes and leave the rest unexplained. The D gene and trimming were derived from the DNA, and the V and J assignments and clone size from that table. In all, the sample holds roughly 140,000 clones, and 85% to 90% of those were seen once. Clones ranked in the top ten supply roughly 3% of the sample.

For this clone: Its antigen is still unknown. Per-base qualities were not stored, and no clone one base away is much larger.

Reading the label with the study, this specimen's time point is: baseline before first vaccination. Samples from vaccinated people were obtained from the UK trials COV001 and COV002, which included a single-blind randomized controlled phase 2/3 trial of AZD1222 (ChAdOx1 nCoV-19) in healthy adults. Trial participant PBMC samples were collected at day 0 and day 28 after the second dose for TCRbeta chain sequencing. Including the terminal cysteine and phenylalanine, the CDR3 comprises 15 residues. Of the read, only the CDR3 DNA is kept; its 45 bases are in frame from base 1. Compared with germline, V lacks 2 bases and J lacks 2 bases; bases without a gene match: 5. As encoded in the germline V gene, CDR1 is KGHSH while CDR2 is LQKENI.

Recombination joined TRBV18 with TRBJ2-5; the central 7 bases match TRBD2. This specimen consisted of peripheral blood, obtained on day 0 of AZD1222 vaccination. This TCR was recovered from an adult in good health. CDR3 sequence: CASSPNLAVQETQYF. At the DNA level, the sequence is TGTGCCAGCTCACCAAACCTAGCGGTTCAAGAGACCCAGTACTTC. With the portions outside the CDR3 filled from the reference TRBV18 and TRBJ2-5 genes, the complete variable region becomes NAGVMQNPRHLVRRRGQEARLRCSPMKGHSHVYWYRQLPEEGLKFMVYLQKENIIDESGMPKERFSAEFPKEGPSILRIQQVVRGDSAAYFCASSPNLAVQETQYFGPGTRLLVL.